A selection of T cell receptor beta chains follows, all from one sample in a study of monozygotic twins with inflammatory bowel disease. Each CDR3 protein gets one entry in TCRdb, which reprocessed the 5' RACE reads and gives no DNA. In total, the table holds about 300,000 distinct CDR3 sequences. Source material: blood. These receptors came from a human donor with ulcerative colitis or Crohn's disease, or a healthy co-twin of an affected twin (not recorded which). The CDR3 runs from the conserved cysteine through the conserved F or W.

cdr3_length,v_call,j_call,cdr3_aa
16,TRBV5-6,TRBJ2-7,CASSLAAGVGINEQYF
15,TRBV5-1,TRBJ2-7,CASSAGGGLSYEQYF
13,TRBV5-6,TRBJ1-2,CASSLREWYGYTF
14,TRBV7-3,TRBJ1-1,CASSLTVGGTEAFF
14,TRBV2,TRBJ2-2,CASRDLANTGELFF
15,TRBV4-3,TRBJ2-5,CASSQEKGAQETQYF
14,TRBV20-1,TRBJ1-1,CSARQGAVDTEAFF
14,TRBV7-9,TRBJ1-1,CASSRGQADTEAFF
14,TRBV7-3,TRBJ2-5,CASSLRGRGETQYF
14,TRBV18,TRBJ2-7,CASSPPNSGYEQYF
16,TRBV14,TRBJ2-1,CASSLQRGGSSNEQFF
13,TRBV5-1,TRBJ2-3,CASGLTSTDTQYF
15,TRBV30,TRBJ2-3,CAWSVLFGPTDTQYF
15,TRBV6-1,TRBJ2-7,CASSERDRSSYEQYF
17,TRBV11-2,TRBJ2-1,CASSLSVRLAAYNEQFF